This TCR beta chain appears in the sequencing data of a study of lung T cells in sarcoidosis with Löfgren's syndrome. Findings and caveats of the study: Recognition of an unidentified sarcoidosis antigen was only suggested.

This clonotype was counted at least ten times. Its antigen is currently unknown. TCRdb used MiXCR to reprocess the reads, holding one entry per CDR3 protein. Among 50,000 to 65,000 distinct CDR3 sequences listed, 20% to 25% were seen once. This CDR3 comprises 14 residues. Trimming took 6 bases from V and 5 from J; bases not matched to a gene: 10. Germline lookup yields CDR1 SGHNT and CDR2 YYREEE (reference sequence). Input material: CD4+ T cells from PBMCs. The V gene is TRBV5-4, the J gene TRBJ1-1; 7 nucleotides align to TRBD1. The clonotype originates from a human donor with sarcoidosis (Löfgren's syndrome or another form), or a control subject (not recorded which). This CDR3 is CASTPGDRATEAFF. DNA of the CDR3: TGTGCCAGCACCCCAGGAGACAGGGCAACTGAAGCTTTCTTT.